This passage covers 6 T cell receptor beta chains from one sample sequenced in a study of blood T cells in healthy people across ages. With a J-beta primer mix and a sample-barcoded 5' primer, a second PCR ran 7 to 11 cycles. TCRdb re-derived calls from the 5' RACE reads in MiXCR, one entry per CDR3 protein. The sample comprises roughly 1,500,000 distinct CDR3 sequences, about 40% of which are singletons, and 7.9% rests with the top ten. The sample was blood. Every receptor here comes from a young woman in good health.

This clonotype has a handful of counts. The chain is built from TRBV28 and TRBJ1-6; the D gene is possibly TRBD1 (5 bases). Germline CDR1 and CDR2: MDHEN and SYDVKM. Between the trimmed V and J ends, which lost 2 bases and 4 bases, there was a span of 9 bases. The CDR3 is made up of 15 amino acids. CDR3 in amino acids: CASSLGTVYNSPLHF. The CDR3 DNA follows: TGTGCCAGCAGTTTAGGGACGGTTTATAATTCACCCCTCCACTTT.

The count of this clonotype is one. This rearrangement joins TRBV27 to TRBJ1-6; TRBD1 matches 9 bases. CDR1 and CDR2 from the germline V gene are MNHEY and SMNVEV (reference sequence). The V segment lost 0 bases and the J segment 10 bases; nucleotides outside the gene matches: 7. The CDR3 is made up of 16 amino acids. The CDR3 loop reads CASSLSGGTGRSPLHF. The CDR3 nucleotides read TGTGCCAGCAGTTTATCGGGAGGGACAGGGAGATCACCCCTCCACTTT.

The J gene is TRBJ1-1, the V gene TRBV20-1, with D possibly matching TRBD1 (6 bases). Trimming cost V 6 bases and J 0 bases, with 17 bases left between them. The CDR3 has 15 amino acids. CDR1 and CDR2 from the germline V gene are DFQATT and SNEGSKA (reference sequence). The CDR3 region has the DNA TGCAGTGCGTATACAGCCAGGGGCGTGAACACTGAAGCTTTCTTT. This sequence encodes CSAYTARGVNTEAFF.

This CDR3 is CASSDGQGSCEQYF. CDR3 bases: TGTGCCAGCAGTGACGGACAGGGTTCATGCGAGCAGTACTTC. The rearrangement joins TRBV25-1 to TRBJ2-4; TRBD1 agrees at 8 bases. The DNA end favors TRBJ2-7, so the J call may be wrong. CDR3 length: 14 residues. CDR1 and CDR2 (germline): MGHDK, SYGVNS.

The V call is TRBV4-1, the J call TRBJ2-2, with D uncertain. This CDR3 comprises 17 residues. CDR1 and CDR2 (germline): MGHRA, YSYEKL. Between the trimmed V and J ends, which lost 1 base and 0 bases, there was a span of 12 bases. This chain's CDR3 is CASSQGIPVPNTGELFF. CDR3 DNA: TGCGCCAGCAGCCAAGGCATCCCGGTCCCGAACACCGGGGAGCTGTTTTTT.

This clonotype has a handful of counts. This chain connects TRBV10-3 to TRBJ1-2; D is uncertain. Trimming left V 3 bases short and J 4 bases short, with 6 bases between. The CDR3 is 12 amino acids. In germline, CDR1 is ENHRY, CDR2 SYGVKD. The CDR3 spells CAISDNSYGYTF. For the CDR3, the DNA is TGTGCCATCAGTGATAACAGCTATGGCTACACCTTC.